This TCR beta chain came from a study of blood T cell repertoires in COVID-19. Study as a whole: The United States, Italy and Spain were the sources of the acute and convalescent COVID-19 samples. In each case, the material was cDNA or gDNA derived from T cells, B-cell-depleted T cells, or PBMCs.

In the study's own analysis: Estimates of nucleated cell counts were drawn from the amplification of reference gene primers. Assay: immunoSEQ multiplex PCR; the TCRdb copy retains only in-frame clones and omits some. V and J calls and clone size come straight from that table; D and trimming were deduced from the DNA. The sample contains over 100,000 clones, roughly 80% of which appear only once. V lost 0 bases and J lost 6, with 18 bases in between. Germline assignment: CDR1 GTSNPN and CDR2 SVGIG (reference sequence). This CDR3 is built from 16 residues. The sequence derives from a woman over 75 with active or convalescent COVID-19. The chain employs TRBV30 and TRBJ1-5; possible D gene TRBD1, 6 bases. Sequencing was performed on peripheral blood. The DNA for the CDR3 is TGTGCCTGGAGTGTGCCGACAGGCCAGCGAGGTCAGCCCCAGCATTTT. This gives the protein CAWSVPTGQRGQPQHF.